The rows below give T cell receptor beta chains drawn from one sample of a study of T-cell reconstitution after alpha-beta-depleted transplantation in children. TCRdb reanalysed the PCR reads using MiXCR and keeps one entry per CDR3 protein. The repertoire holds over 150,000 distinct CDR3 sequences, with 5.5% to 7% as singletons. The sequences come from PBMCs, collected before TCRalphabeta/CD19-depleted stem cell transplant. Source of these receptors: a girl under three years old with combined immunodeficiency, due to receive a stem cell transplant. Each CDR3 is given with its conserved first and last residue. Each record gives: J gene, D gene, V gene, clone size, CDR3 DNA, CDR3 protein. D genes are given only for firm matches. The size of a clone is reported for some rows only, either as once, few or many, or as a class for expanded clones.

TRBJ2-1 | TRBD2 | TRBV20-1 | many | TGCAGTGCTCCGGGACTAGCGGGAGGGTACAATGAGCAGTTCTTC | CSAPGLAGGYNEQFF
TRBJ2-3 | . | TRBV12-3/TRBV12-4 | . | TGTGCCAGCGGCTGGACGGGGCCGGATACGCAGTATTTT | CASGWTGPDTQYF
TRBJ2-1 | TRBD1 | TRBV5-1 | many | TGCGCCAGCAGCTTGGATGTCGGACAGGTTGCGTTCTTC | CASSLDVGQVAFF
TRBJ2-1 | TRBD2 | TRBV19 | few | TGTGCCAGTAGTATAATCCTAGCGGGAGTCGGTGAGCAGTTCTTC | CASSIILAGVGEQFF
TRBJ2-2 | . | TRBV2 | . | TGTGCCAGCAGACGGGGTCGAGGACTCCCGACCGGGGAGCTGTTTTTT | CASRRGRGLPTGELFF
TRBJ1-3 | . | TRBV30 | many | TGTGCCTGGAACGGGGGCTCTGGAAACACCATATATTTT | CAWNGGSGNTIYF
TRBJ2-3 | TRBD2 | TRBV5-6 | . | TGTGCCAGCAGCTTGGCAGCTAGCGGGGGATCTGGCACAGATACGCAGTATTTT | CASSLAASGGSGTDTQYF
TRBJ2-2 | . | TRBV29-1 | . | TGCAGCGTTGAGGGGGAACGGAACACCGGGGAGCTGTTTTTT | CSVEGERNTGELFF
TRBJ1-1 | . | TRBV2 | few | TGTGCCAGCACCGCAGACCGACGGGTCACTGAAGCTTTCTTT | CASTADRRVTEAFF
TRBJ1-1 | . | TRBV20-1 | . | TGCAGTGCCAGGTTACGCACAAGTAACACTGAAGCTTTCTTT | CSARLRTSNTEAFF
TRBJ1-1 | . | TRBV20-1 | . | TGCAGTGCTAGAACGACAGAGAACACTGAAGCTTTCTTT | CSARTTENTEAFF
TRBJ1-5 | TRBD1 | TRBV29-1 | few | TGCAGCGCCTCCCCGGGACAGGGCCATGGGCCCCAGCATTTT | CSASPGQGHGPQHF
TRBJ2-1 | . | TRBV5-1 | . | TGCGCCAGCAGCCCGGTCGGGGTCGGCAATGAGCAGTTCTTC | CASSPVGVGNEQFF
TRBJ2-1 | TRBD2 | TRBV6-5 | many | TGTGCCAGCAGTTACGGGCGGGGGGGCCGCAATGAGCAGTTCTTC | CASSYGRGGRNEQFF
TRBJ2-7 | . | TRBV7-9 | few | TGTGCCAGCAGCTTACAGATTTCGGGATGGGACGAGCAGTACTTC | CASSLQISGWDEQYF
TRBJ1-5 | TRBD1 | TRBV19 | few | TGTGCCAGTAGTACCCTGAGGACAGGGGGCGGATTTTTGGGCAATCAGCCCCAGCATTTT | CASSTLRTGGGFLGNQPQHF
TRBJ1-2 | . | TRBV29-1 | many | TGCAGCGCCTTAGGGTTCACAGACTACAATACCTATGGCTACACCTTC | CSALGFTDYNTYGYTF
TRBJ2-3 | TRBD1 | TRBV11-2 | . | TGTGCCAGCAGCTTATTTACAGGGGCGACAGATACGCAGTATTTT | CASSLFTGATDTQYF
TRBJ2-5 | TRBD1 | TRBV29-1 | . | TGCAGCGTTGCAGGGGGCTATCAAGAGACCCAGTACTTC | CSVAGGYQETQYF
TRBJ2-1 | . | TRBV20-1 | . | TGCTGTGCTAGTTATCGGCAGGGGGGAAGGGGGGGTTCCTACAATGAGCAGTTCTTC | CCASYRQGGRGGSYNEQFF
TRBJ2-5 | TRBD2 | TRBV6-9 | many | TGTGCCAGCAGTTATTGGACTAGCGGGGGCCCAGAGACCCAGTACTTC | CASSYWTSGGPETQYF
TRBJ2-1 | TRBD1 | TRBV24-1 | . | TGTGGGGCCAGTTATTTGCAAGGGGGCGCGCATAAGAATGAGCAGTTCTTC | CGASYLQGGAHKNEQFF
TRBJ2-1 | . | TRBV6-2/TRBV6-3 | many | TGTGCCAGCAACCAACCAAGGACCTCGAATGAGCAGTTCTTC | CASNQPRTSNEQFF
TRBJ2-5 | . | TRBV21-1 | many | TGTGCCAGCAGCATTCGAACCGGCCCAGGGACTAGCGGAAAGATATTTAACCAAGAGACCCAGTACTTC | CASSIRTGPGTSGKIFNQETQYF
TRBJ2-2 | . | TRBV12-3/TRBV12-4 | many | TGTGCCAGCAGTCCCGGGGTCCTGGGCGGGGAGCTGTTTTTT | CASSPGVLGGELFF
TRBJ1-1 | . | TRBV7-9 | many | TGTGCCAGCAGAGGGTCCACGAACACTGAAGCTTTCTTT | CASRGSTNTEAFF
TRBJ2-1 | . | TRBV12-5 | many | TGTGCTAGTGGTTTGGTAGAGGCGGAAGTGGGAGCGTGCAATGAGCAGTTCTTC | CASGLVEAEVGACNEQFF
TRBJ2-7 | TRBD2 | TRBV15 | many | TGTGCCACCAGCAGAGATCATGGAAGCGGGGGTTCCTCCTACGAGCAGTACTTC | CATSRDHGSGGSSYEQYF
TRBJ1-1 | TRBD1 | TRBV7-9 | few | TGTGCCAGCAGCTTTTTCACAGGGGGCTCTGAAGCTTTCTTT | CASSFFTGGSEAFF
TRBJ2-1 | . | TRBV7-8 | many | TGTGCCAGCAGCCTCTCAGGGTTGAACAATGAGCAGTTCTTC | CASSLSGLNNEQFF
TRBJ2-1 | . | TRBV29-1 | many | TGCAGCGTTGAATCCAGGTATAACGACAATGAGCAGTTCTTC | CSVESRYNDNEQFF
TRBJ2-5 | . | TRBV7-2 | many | TGTGCCAGCAGCTCATCGTGGGAGGCAGAGACCCAGTACTTC | CASSSSWEAETQYF
TRBJ2-1 | . | TRBV7-2 | many | TGTGCCAGCAGATACTACAATGAGCAGTTCTTC | CASRYYNEQFF
TRBJ2-7 | TRBD2 | TRBV7-9 | few | TGTGCCAGCAGCTTAGGGTGGGGAGCGGGGAACGAGCAGTACTTC | CASSLGWGAGNEQYF
TRBJ2-1 | TRBD2 | TRBV7-9 | few | TGTGCCAGCAGCTCTCGACTAGCGCTCAATGAGCAGTTCTTC | CASSSRLALNEQFF
TRBJ2-1 | TRBD2 | TRBV20-1 | . | TGCAGTGCTAGAGTTCCTTCCCGCCAGCGGGAGTTCCATGAGCAGTTCTTC | CSARVPSRQREFHEQFF
TRBJ2-3 | . | TRBV5-6 | many | TGTGCCAGCAGCTTACCCACAGATACGCAGTATTTT | CASSLPTDTQYF
TRBJ2-1 | TRBD2 | TRBV19 | . | TGTGCCCCCCCGGGAGGCCGCTACAATGAGCAGTTCTTC | CAPPGGRYNEQFF
TRBJ2-7 | . | TRBV5-1 | many | TGCGCCAGCAGCTTGGGCCCGGGTTCGACCTACGAGCAGTACTTC | CASSLGPGSTYEQYF
TRBJ1-2 | . | TRBV29-1 | many | TGCAGCGTTGAGTATCCTTTAAACTATGGCTACACCTTC | CSVEYPLNYGYTF